Below, 19 T cell receptor beta chains from the same sample are listed, as sequenced in a study of T-cell reconstitution after alpha-beta-depleted transplantation in children. It was with unique molecular identifiers that the TCRbeta library was prepared. A single record per CDR3 protein comes from TCRdb applying MiXCR to the PCR reads. The sample carries approximately 390,000 distinct CDR3 sequences, 9.5% to 13% recorded once. The sample here was PBMCs from the stem cell graft donor, taken from the stem cell graft. The receptors here all came from a human donor who donated a stem cell graft to a child with acute myeloid leukemia.

This sequence joins TRBV7-2 and TRBJ2-1, with TRBD2 matching over 11 bases. V gave up 1 base and J gave up 4 bases; unmatched junction bases: 9. Germline V CDR1 and CDR2: SGHTA, FQGNSA. The CDR3 contains 18 residues. CDR3 sequence (DNA): TGTGCCAGCAGCTTAGTGTTAATTAGCGGGAGGGGGTACAATGAGCAGTTCTTC. It translates to CASSLVLISGRGYNEQFF.

This clonotype was seen at least ten times. The genes are TRBV11-2 and TRBJ2-5; 8 bases are a match to TRBD1. Germline loops: CDR1 SGHAT, CDR2 FQNNGV. V trimming: 1 base; J trimming: 7 bases; junction bases outside the gene matches: 2. The CDR3 sequence is 13 residues long. The CDR3 sequence: CASSLAGTGTQYF. CDR3 in DNA: TGTGCCAGCAGCTTAGCGGGGACAGGGACCCAGTACTTC. Drawing the rest from reference TRBV11-2 and TRBJ2-5, the complete variable domain is EAGVAQSPRYKIIEKRQSVAFWCNPISGHATLYWYQQILGQGPKLLIQFQNNGVVDDSQLPKDRFSAERLKGVDSTLKIQPAKLEDSAVYLCASSLAGTGTQYFGPGTRLLVL.

V usage is TRBV12-3 or TRBV12-4 and J usage is TRBJ2-2, with D unclear. V dropped 2 bases and J dropped 4 bases, with 8 bases sitting between them. The CDR3 is made up of 14 amino acids. As DNA, the CDR3 is TGTGCCAGCAGTTTACGACGGGCCACCGGGGAGCTGTTTTTT. Translating gives CASSLRRATGELFF.

This clonotype was seen only a few times. The CDR3 sequence: CSARGLAGGHEQYF. The CDR3 nucleotides are TGCAGTGCTAGAGGACTAGCGGGAGGCCACGAGCAGTACTTC. The rearrangement uses TRBV20-1 and TRBJ2-7; 13 nucleotides match TRBD2. CDR3 length: 14 residues. V shed 1 base, J shed 5 bases, and the junction held 2 bases outside the gene matches. Per germline, CDR1 DFQATT and CDR2 SNEGSKA (reference sequence).

J is TRBJ2-5 and V is TRBV7-2; unclear D gene. Trimming took 5 bases from V and 5 from J, leaving 18 bases between them. Germline V gene data show CDR1 as SGHTA and CDR2 as FQGNSA. The CDR3 sequence is 15 residues long. The CDR3: CASSKSGRQGETQYF. CDR3 sequence (DNA): TGTGCCAGCAGCAAGTCAGGCCGCCAAGGGGAGACCCAGTACTTC.

This clonotype has a handful of counts. This chain connects TRBV9 to TRBJ2-5; the D is unclear. CDR3 size: 15 residues. Trimming shortened V by 1 base and J by 2 bases, and 12 bases separated the two germline ends. The germline gives CDR1 SGDLS, CDR2 YYNGEE. CDR3 sequence: CASSVFDSLQETQYF. DNA of the CDR3: TGTGCCAGCAGCGTATTTGATAGTCTTCAAGAGACCCAGTACTTC.

This clonotype turned up a few times. V and J are TRBV5-1 and TRBJ2-4; D is perhaps TRBD2 (5 bases). The V gene lost 0 bases and the J gene lost 3 bases, with 13 bases spanning the gap. The CDR3 is 16 residues long. The V gene's germline CDR1 is SGHRS and CDR2 YFSETQ. The CDR3 reads CASSLVEGMVKNIQYF. The CDR3, as DNA: TGCGCCAGCAGCTTGGTAGAGGGTATGGTCAAAAACATTCAGTACTTC.

The chain is built from TRBV5-1 and TRBJ1-2, with D unresolved. Germline CDR1 is SGHRS and CDR2 is YFSETQ. Trimming took off 0 bases at V and 4 bases at J, with 13 bases between the two ends. The CDR3 contains 15 residues. In DNA, the CDR3 is TGCGCCAGCAGCTTGGATGCCGCGCCGGGCTATGGCTACACCTTC. The encoded protein is CASSLDAAPGYGYTF.

V is TRBV20-1 and J is TRBJ2-5, with TRBD2 identical over 11 bases. This CDR3 contains 14 residues. J gave up 2 bases and V 6 bases, and 5 bases lay outside the gene matches. Germline V gene data show CDR1 as DFQATT and CDR2 as SNEGSKA (reference sequence). CDR3 sequence (DNA): TGCAGTGCAATAGCGGGAGGGCCGCAAGAGACCCAGTACTTC. Its protein is CSAIAGGPQETQYF.

The sample holds many counts of this clonotype. J is TRBJ1-1 and V is TRBV5-1; tentative D call: TRBD1 (5 bases). The V end was cut by 3 bases, the J end by 5 bases, with 17 bases between. Germline V gene sequence: CDR1 SGHRS, CDR2 YFSETQ. The CDR3 contains 15 residues. The CDR3 here is CASSSQTQGRTEAFF. In DNA, the CDR3 is TGCGCCAGCAGCTCCCAGACGCAGGGCCGAACTGAAGCTTTCTTT.

This clonotype has more than one count but fewer than ten. This chain uses TRBV6-1 with TRBJ2-2; 13 nucleotides line up with TRBD2. This CDR3 region has 18 residues. From germline, CDR1 is MNHNS and CDR2 SASEGT. V lost 6 bases, J lost 3 bases, and 10 bases stayed unmatched. CDR3 nucleotide sequence: TGTGCCAGCAGGGGACTAGCGGGAATAGGGCGAGACACCGGGGAGCTGTTTTTT. It specifies CASRGLAGIGRDTGELFF.

This chain joins TRBV15 and TRBJ2-2; TRBD2 matches at 11 bases. Germline V gives CDR1 LNHNV, CDR2 YYDKDF (reference sequence). V was pared by 2 bases and J by 6 bases, with 8 bases of the junction left unmatched. The CDR3 is 17 amino acids. CDR3: CATSRTSGGTRAGELFF. For the CDR3, the DNA is TGTGCCACCAGCAGAACTAGCGGGGGTACAAGAGCCGGGGAGCTGTTTTTT.

The chain uses TRBV27 and TRBJ2-7; TRBD1 aligns across 9 bases. Trimming at V came to 2 bases and at J to 4 bases, leaving 6 bases not matched to a gene. The germline V gene encodes CDR1 MNHEY and CDR2 SMNVEV (reference sequence). CDR3 size: 15 residues. The CDR3 nucleotides are TGTGCCAGCAGTTTAGGGACAGGGTGGATGTACGAGCAGTACTTC. Translating gives CASSLGTGWMYEQYF.

This chain connects TRBV15 to TRBJ2-7; 7 bases fit TRBD2. The germline V gene encodes CDR1 LNHNV and CDR2 YYDKDF (reference sequence). V shed 8 bases and J 6 bases; nucleotides not matched to a gene: 7. The CDR3 has 12 amino acids. In DNA form, the CDR3 reads TGTGCCACCGGCGGGGGTGGTGTCGAGCAGTACGTC. The encoded protein is CATGGGGVEQYV.

This clonotype was found a few times. This rearrangement joins TRBV13 to TRBJ2-7; D might be TRBD2 (6 bases). The V and J ends lost 0 bases and 3 bases respectively, with 21 bases between them. The CDR3 runs 18 residues. Germline CDR1 and CDR2: PRHDT and FYEKMQ (reference sequence). The CDR3 nucleotides are TGTGCCAGCAGCTTAGGCCTAAGCGGAGGGAGACTATTCTACGAGCAGTACTTC. This encodes CASSLGLSGGRLFYEQYF.

This clonotype was detected ten times or more. The chain has TRBV7-2 and TRBJ2-1, with 8 bases fitting TRBD2. Germline CDR1 reads SGHTA; CDR2 reads FQGNSA. This CDR3 has 15 amino acids. V dropped 0 bases and J dropped 9; count of bases not matched to a gene: 7. CDR3 DNA sequence: TGTGCCAGCAGCTTAGCGGCTAGCGGGCTGGGTGAGCAGTTCTTC. Its protein product is CASSLAASGLGEQFF.

This clonotype was picked up a small number of times. This chain connects TRBV29-1 to TRBJ2-2; D could derive from TRBD1 or TRBD2 (5 bases each). V gave up 3 bases and J gave up 0 bases, with 8 bases separating them. The CDR3 runs to 14 residues. Germline values: CDR1 SQVTM, CDR2 ANQGSEA. The CDR3 DNA reads as TGCAGCGTTGACCGGGGCGCGAACACCGGGGAGCTGTTTTTT. Its protein product is CSVDRGANTGELFF.

Of note for this clonotype: This clone may be a read error of a much larger clone one base away. The chain combines TRBV7-2 with TRBJ1-3, with a tentative D call TRBD1 (5 bases). The germline CDR1 and CDR2 sequences are SGHTA and FQGNSA. This CDR3 spans 15 amino acids. CDR3 coding DNA: TGTGCCAGCAGCTTAGATACAGGTTCTGGAAACAACATATATTTT. Protein product: CASSLDTGSGNNIYF.

The gene calls are TRBV11-1 and TRBJ2-2; TRBD1 agrees at 9 bases. The CDR3 is 14 amino acids. V lost 5 bases to trimming and J lost 7 bases; unmatched junction nucleotides: 5. From germline, CDR1 is SGHAT and CDR2 FQDESV (reference sequence). CDR3 DNA sequence: TGTGCCAGCAGCAAACAGGGGGCTGGCGGGGAGCTGTTTTTT. Translating it yields CASSKQGAGGELFF.